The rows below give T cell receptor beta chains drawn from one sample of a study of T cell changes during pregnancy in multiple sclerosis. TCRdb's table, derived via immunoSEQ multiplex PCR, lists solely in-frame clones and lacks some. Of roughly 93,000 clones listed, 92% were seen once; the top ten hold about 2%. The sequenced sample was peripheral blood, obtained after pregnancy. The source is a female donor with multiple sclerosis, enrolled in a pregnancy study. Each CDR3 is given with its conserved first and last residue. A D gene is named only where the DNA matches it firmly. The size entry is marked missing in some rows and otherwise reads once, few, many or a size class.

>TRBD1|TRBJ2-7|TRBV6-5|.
TGTGCCAGCAGCTACTCGGACAGGGGGGGTTACGAGCAGTACTTC
CASSYSDRGGYEQYF
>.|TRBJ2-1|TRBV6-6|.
TGTGCCAGCAGTTACTACAGGTACAATGAGCAGTTCTTC
CASSYYRYNEQFF
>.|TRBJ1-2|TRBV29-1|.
TGCAGCGTTGAAAAGGATCAGGGAAGGGGCTACACCTTC
CSVEKDQGRGYTF
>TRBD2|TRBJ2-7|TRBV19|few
TGTGCCAGTAGGGCTAGCGGGACCTACGAGCAGTACTTC
CASRASGTYEQYF
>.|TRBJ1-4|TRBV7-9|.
TGTGCCAGCAGCTTAGATGGAGGGAGGGGCGCTAATGAAAAACTGTTTTTT
CASSLDGGRGANEKLFF
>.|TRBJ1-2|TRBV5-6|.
TGTGCCAGCAGCGCCATTTGGGCCTATGGCTACACCTTC
CASSAIWAYGYTF
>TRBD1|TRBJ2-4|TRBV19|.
TGTGCCAGTAGTACCTCTCGGACAGGGGGGAGAAACATTCAGTACTTC
CASSTSRTGGRNIQYF
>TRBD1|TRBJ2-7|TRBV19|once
TGTGCCAGTAGTATAGAAGGGACAGGGTCCTACGAGCAGTACTTC
CASSIEGTGSYEQYF
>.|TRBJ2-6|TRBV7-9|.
TGTGCCAGCAGACCCCCGCGACGGGTTAGCTCTGGGGCCAACGTCCTGACTTTC
CASRPPRRVSSGANVLTF
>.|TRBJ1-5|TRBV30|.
TGTGCCTGGAGCGAGGGTAATCAGCCCCAGCATTTT
CAWSEGNQPQHF
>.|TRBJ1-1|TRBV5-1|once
TGCGCCAGCAGCTTGGCGAAGGGACAATCGGGTACTGAAGCTTTCTTT
CASSLAKGQSGTEAFF
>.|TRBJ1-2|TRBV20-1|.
TGCAGTGCCGGTCCGGGATATGGCTACACCTTC
CSAGPGYGYTF
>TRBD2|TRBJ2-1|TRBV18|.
TGTGCCAGCTCACAAATTTACGGGACTAGGCCCAATGAGCAGTTCTTC
CASSQIYGTRPNEQFF
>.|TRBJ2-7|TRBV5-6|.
TGTGCCAGCAGCTGGGGGGGCGTAAACGACGAGCAGTACTTC
CASSWGGVNDEQYF
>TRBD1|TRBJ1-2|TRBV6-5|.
TGTGCCAGCAGTTCCAGGACAGGGGTATACTATGGCTACACCTTC
CASSSRTGVYYGYTF